A single sample is the source of the 6 T cell receptor beta chains below, sequenced in a study of shared clonotypes between healthy human individuals. The assay was immunoSEQ multiplex PCR, and TCRdb's table has in-frame clones only and misses some. The table shows about 600,000 clones, with almost 97% occurring only once. The sample consisted of naive CD4+ T cells sorted from blood. Subset reported: CD45RA+ positively selected. The origin of the receptors is a woman under 40 in good health.

This chain connects TRBV5-4 to TRBJ2-1; TRBD1 agrees at 8 bases. V lost 4 bases and J lost 6; bases outside the gene matches: 15. Germline values: CDR1 SGHNT, CDR2 YYREEE (reference sequence). The length of the CDR3 is 17 residues. CDR3 bases: TGTGCCAGCAGCGGGGGAGGTATAGGACAGGGCGGCAATGAGCAGTTCTTC. Residues: CASSGGGIGQGGNEQFF.

The rearrangement uses TRBV28 and TRBJ1-2, with 10 bases fitting TRBD1. This CDR3 has 17 residues. V was clipped by 6 bases and J by 5 bases; unmatched bases: 15. Germline loops: CDR1 MDHEN, CDR2 SYDVKM. The CDR3: CASRTLTGGMVGYGYTF. The CDR3 nucleotides read TGTGCCAGCAGGACCCTGACAGGGGGCATGGTTGGGTATGGCTACACCTTC.

The chain recombines TRBV29-1 with TRBJ2-5; a weak D match, TRBD2 (6 bases). The CDR3 runs to 13 residues. V was clipped by 4 bases and J by 1 base, with 10 bases between them. Germline assignment: CDR1 SQVTM and CDR2 ANQGSEA. CDR3 sequence: CSVGRGLQETQYF. CDR3 coding DNA: TGCAGCGTTGGAAGGGGACTCCAAGAGACCCAGTACTTC.

The V and J genes are TRBV27 and TRBJ2-7; D is undetermined. Germline V CDR1 and CDR2: MNHEY, SMNVEV (reference sequence). V lost 5 bases and J 3 bases, leaving 11 bases between the germline ends. The CDR3 has 13 residues. In nucleotides, the CDR3 is TGTGCCAGCAGTCAGACGTCCTACTACGAGCAGTACTTC. Translation gives CASSQTSYYEQYF.

V usage is TRBV5-1 and J usage is TRBJ1-1; D perhaps matches TRBD1 (6 bases). Trimming stripped 2 bases from V and 5 bases from J, with 16 bases between. The CDR3 extends over 15 amino acids. Germline V gene data show CDR1 as SGHRS and CDR2 as YFSETQ. CDR3 nucleotide sequence: TGCGCCAGCAGCTTTACCACCGACAGGACGACTGAAGCTTTCTTT. Protein sequence: CASSFTTDRTTEAFF.

J is TRBJ2-6 and V is TRBV7-6, with TRBD2 identical over 8 bases. V lost 5 bases to trimming and J lost 0 bases; unmatched junction nucleotides: 9. The germline V gene has CDR1 SGHVS and CDR2 FNYEAQ. The length of the CDR3 is 18 residues. This CDR3 is CASSRGGSKVSGANVLTF. CDR3 coding DNA: TGTGCCAGCAGCCGGGGGGGGTCTAAAGTCTCTGGGGCCAACGTCCTGACTTTC.